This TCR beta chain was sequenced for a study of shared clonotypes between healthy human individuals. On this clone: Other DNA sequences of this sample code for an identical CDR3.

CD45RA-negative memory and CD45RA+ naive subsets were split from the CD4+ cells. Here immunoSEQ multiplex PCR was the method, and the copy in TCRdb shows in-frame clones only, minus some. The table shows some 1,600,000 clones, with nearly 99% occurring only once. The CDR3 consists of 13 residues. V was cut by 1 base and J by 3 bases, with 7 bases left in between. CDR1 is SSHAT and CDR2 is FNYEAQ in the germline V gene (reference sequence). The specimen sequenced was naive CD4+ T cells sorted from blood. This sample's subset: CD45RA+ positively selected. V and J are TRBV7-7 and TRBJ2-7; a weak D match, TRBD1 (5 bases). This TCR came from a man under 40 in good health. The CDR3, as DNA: TGTGCCAGCAGCTTAGGACAGAACTACGAGCAGTACTTC. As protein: CASSLGQNYEQYF.